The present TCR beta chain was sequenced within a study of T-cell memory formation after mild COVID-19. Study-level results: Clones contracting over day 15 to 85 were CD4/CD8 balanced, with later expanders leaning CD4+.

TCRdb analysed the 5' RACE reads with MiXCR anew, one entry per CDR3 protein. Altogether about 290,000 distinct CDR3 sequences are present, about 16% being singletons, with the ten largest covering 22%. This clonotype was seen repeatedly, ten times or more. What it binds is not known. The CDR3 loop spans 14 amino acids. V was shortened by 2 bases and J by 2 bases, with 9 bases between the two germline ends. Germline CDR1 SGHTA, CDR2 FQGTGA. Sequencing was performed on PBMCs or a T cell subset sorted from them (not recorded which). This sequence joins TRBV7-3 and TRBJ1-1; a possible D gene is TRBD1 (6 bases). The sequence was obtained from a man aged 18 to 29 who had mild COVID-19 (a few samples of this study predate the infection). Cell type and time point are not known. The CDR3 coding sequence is TGTGCCAGCAGCTTAGGACAGCAAAACACTGAAGCTTTCTTT. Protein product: CASSLGQQNTEAFF.